This T cell receptor beta chain was retrieved from a study of shared clonotypes between healthy human individuals. This CDR3 is built from 11 residues. Trimming removed 2 bases at V and 8 bases at J, with 6 bases between. Germline CDR1 and CDR2: SNHLY and FYNNEI. Donors were healthy HIV-negative adults without recently reported acute infections or vaccinations. This clone appeared once. Repertoires were generated with immunoSEQ multiplex PCR, while TCRdb's copy carries only in-frame clones and drops some. The repertoire consists of some 2,000,000 clones, with nearly 97% occurring once and the leading ten covering approximately 0.13%.

Input material: naive CD4+ T cells sorted from blood. The sample's subset: CD45RA+ positively selected. The sequence came from a man in his late teens or twenties in good health. The rearrangement joins TRBV2 to TRBJ1-2; D not certain. In DNA form, the CDR3 reads TGTGCCAGCAGTGAAAGGTACGGCTACACCTTC. Protein: CASSERYGYTF. Looking up the rest from reference TRBV2 and TRBJ1-2 gives the full variable domain: EPEVTQTPSHQVTQMGQEVILRCVPISNHLYFYWYRQILGQKVEFLVSFYNNEISEKSEIFDDQFSVERPDGSNFTLKIRSTKLEDSAMYFCASSERYGYTFGSGTRLTVV.